This T cell receptor beta chain was profiled in a study of technical replicates of blood from a handful of donors. Repertoires were generated with immunoSEQ multiplex PCR, while TCRdb's copy carries only in-frame clones and drops some. Among 70,000 to 85,000 clones listed, around 97% were seen once. V lost 5 bases and J lost 6; bases outside the gene matches: 7. The CDR3 loop spans 15 amino acids. Germline lookup yields CDR1 MNHEY and CDR2 SVGAGI. Specimen: T cells isolated from PBMCs. The V call is TRBV6-5, the J call TRBJ2-1; 10 positions agree with TRBD2. The clonotype comes from a human donor in good health. Written as DNA, the CDR3 is TGTGCCAGCAGTCTAGCGGGAGCGCTATTCAATGAGCAGTTCTTC. Protein sequence: CASSLAGALFNEQFF.